The 25 T cell receptor beta chains below all came from one sample that was sequenced in a study of T cells in Graves' hyperthyroidism and ophthalmopathy. RNA transcripts were the template for amplifying TCR beta CDR3 regions. When the TCR CDR3 underwent first-round RT-PCR, the HTBI primer set was used. Via MiXCR, TCRdb re-called the multiplex PCR reads, giving one row per CDR3 protein. The sample includes nearly 250,000 distinct CDR3 sequences, about a sixth of them seen just once. The sample was blood. The receptors here all came from a woman in her late teens or twenties with Graves' ophthalmopathy.

This clonotype was counted once. V is TRBV7-9 and J is TRBJ1-5; TRBD1 is a possible D gene (5 bases). The CDR3 totals 13 residues. The germline V and J ends were trimmed by 5 bases and 7 bases, with 12 bases remaining between them. Germline CDR1 reads SEHNR; CDR2 reads FQNEAQ (reference sequence). The CDR3 here is CASSIRVLQPQHF. DNA of the CDR3: TGTGCCAGCAGCATCAGGGTGCTCCAGCCCCAGCATTTT.

This clonotype was seen repeatedly, ten times or more. The chain combines TRBV20-1 with TRBJ2-3; D may be TRBD2 (6 bases). The CDR3 consists of 14 residues. Trimming shortened V by 3 bases and J by 1 base, and 11 bases separated the two germline ends. Per the germline V gene, CDR1 is DFQATT and CDR2 is SNEGSKA (reference sequence). The DNA of the CDR3 is TGCAGTGCTAGTTCGGCTAGCGGCACAGATACGCAGTATTTT. It codes for CSASSASGTDTQYF.

This clonotype has at least ten counts. The V and J genes are TRBV7-2 and TRBJ2-5; 10 bases map to TRBD2. The CDR3 loop spans 14 amino acids. Germline V gene lookup returns CDR1 SGHTA and CDR2 FQGNSA. J was trimmed by 4 bases and V by 5 bases; bases with no gene match: 4. CDR3 sequence: CASSQASGGETQYF. CDR3 in DNA: TGTGCCAGCAGCCAGGCTAGCGGGGGAGAGACCCAGTACTTC.

This rearrangement joins TRBV4-1 to TRBJ1-5; 10 bases match TRBD1. Trimming took 0 bases from V and 5 from J; bases not matched to a gene: 4. Looked up from germline, CDR1 is MGHRA and CDR2 is YSYEKL. CDR3 length: 16 residues. The DNA of the CDR3 is TGCGCCAGCAGCCAAGATTGGGGACAGGGGTATCAGCCCCAGCATTTT. Its translation is CASSQDWGQGYQPQHF.

This clonotype was seen ten or more times. This chain connects TRBV18 to TRBJ1-2; D remains ambiguous. The CDR3 runs 13 residues. In germline, CDR1 is KGHSH, CDR2 LQKENI. Trimming stripped 4 bases from V and 3 bases from J, with 9 bases between. CDR3 protein: CASSRSLDYGYTF. In nucleotides, the CDR3 is TGTGCCAGCTCACGTAGCTTGGACTATGGCTACACCTTC.

In this sample, this clonotype turned up many times. The gene calls are TRBV20-1 and TRBJ2-1; TRBD1 aligns across 9 bases. The CDR3 length is 16 residues. V shed 3 bases, J shed 7 bases, and the junction held 13 bases outside the gene matches. Germline V gene data show CDR1 as DFQATT and CDR2 as SNEGSKA (reference sequence). Written as DNA, the CDR3 is TGCAGTGCTAGGGGTCAGGGACAGGGTCTTCGAAATGAGCAGTTCTTC. It specifies CSARGQGQGLRNEQFF.

CDR3 amino acids: CASSLKLTMDEQFF. Written as DNA, the CDR3 is TGTGCCAGCAGCCTCAAACTTACGATGGATGAGCAGTTCTTC. V gene TRBV11-2 combines with J gene TRBJ2-1, with D uncertain. Germline CDR1 is SGHAT and CDR2 is FQNNGV. The CDR3 runs 14 residues. Trimming cost V 5 bases and J 8 bases, with 16 bases left between them.

At least ten counts were recorded for this clonotype. The chain uses TRBV11-2 and TRBJ2-1; a possible D gene is TRBD2 (5 bases). Deletions cut 7 bases from V and 0 bases from J, with 16 bases between. CDR1 and CDR2 from the germline V gene are SGHAT and FQNNGV. The CDR3 has 16 amino acids. CDR3 nucleotides: TGTGCCAGCATCCCAAGGGCGGGTAACTCCTACAATGAGCAGTTCTTC. As protein: CASIPRAGNSYNEQFF. The complete variable domain, with remaining parts taken from reference TRBV11-2 and TRBJ2-1, reads EAGVAQSPRYKIIEKRQSVAFWCNPISGHATLYWYQQILGQGPKLLIQFQNNGVVDDSQLPKDRFSAERLKGVDSTLKIQPAKLEDSAVYLCASIPRAGNSYNEQFFGPGTRLTVL.

The sample holds many counts of this clonotype. The V and J genes are TRBV6-1 and TRBJ2-1, with D possibly called TRBD1 or TRBD2 (7 bases each). Germline assignment: CDR1 MNHNS and CDR2 SASEGT. The CDR3 consists of 15 residues. Trimming removed 5 bases at V and 6 bases at J, with 17 bases between. CDR3 DNA: TGTGCCAGCAGTCGAGACAGGGAGGGTGGCAATGAGCAGTTCTTC. Translation: CASSRDREGGNEQFF.

This clonotype has a count of ten or more. The chain has TRBV28 and TRBJ2-7; D uncertain. V was trimmed by 2 bases and J by 3 bases, leaving 8 bases between them. Germline V CDR1 and CDR2: MDHEN, SYDVKM. This CDR3 is 13 amino acids long. The CDR3 coding sequence is TGTGCCAGCAGTTTACGCACTAACTACGAGCAGTACTTC. This encodes CASSLRTNYEQYF.

This clonotype was picked up many times. The chain is built from TRBV20-1 and TRBJ2-1; 7 bases agree with TRBD2. Germline trimming cut 2 bases from V and 3 bases from J; bases unmatched to any gene: 4. Germline lookup yields CDR1 DFQATT and CDR2 SNEGSKA (reference sequence). The CDR3 is made up of 14 amino acids. The DNA for the CDR3 is TGCAGTGCTAGACGATCTAGCGGCTACAATGAGCAGTTCTTC. Residues: CSARRSSGYNEQFF.

As for this clonotype: This may be a read error, as it is one base from a much larger clone. The chain recombines TRBV20-1 with TRBJ2-5; 11 nucleotides align to TRBD2. The CDR3 is 13 amino acids. Germline values: CDR1 DFQATT, CDR2 SNEGSKA (reference sequence). Written as DNA, the CDR3 is TGCGGTGCTTTAGCGGGGGGGCGCGAGACCCAGTACTTC. Its protein is CGALAGGRETQYF.

The J gene is TRBJ1-2, the V gene TRBV6-1; D perhaps matches TRBD1 (6 bases). The V and J ends lost 8 bases and 3 bases respectively, with 13 bases between them. This CDR3 region has 13 residues. Looked up from germline, CDR1 is MNHNS and CDR2 is SASEGT. In DNA form, the CDR3 reads TGTGCCAGCTGCGGGGGCGCCGACTATGGCTACACCTTC. It codes for CASCGGADYGYTF.

This clonotype was seen more than once but under ten times. A much larger clone lies a single base off, so this may be a read error. The chain joins TRBV5-5 to TRBJ2-3; maybe TRBD2 (6 bases). Germline CDR1 SGHKS, CDR2 YYEKEE (reference sequence). CDR3 length: 16 residues. The CDR3 nucleotides are TGTACCAGCAGCTTGGCAGGCCAGCGGGGCACAGATACGCAGTATTTT. Translating it yields CTSSLAGQRGTDTQYF.

This clonotype was seen ten or more times. The chain links TRBV14 to TRBJ1-5; TRBD1 might be the D (5 bases). V was shortened by 4 bases and J by 0 bases, with 7 bases between the two germline ends. This CDR3 region has 14 residues. Germline CDR1 is SGHDN and CDR2 is FVKESK. The CDR3 spells CASSPGASNQPQHF. The CDR3 DNA reads as TGTGCCAGCAGCCCCGGGGCTAGCAATCAGCCCCAGCATTTT.

This clonotype was seen at least ten times. The chain combines TRBV28 with TRBJ2-3, with TRBD1 matching over 10 bases. The trim removed 8 bases at V and 3 bases at J, leaving 5 bases unmatched. The CDR3 consists of 14 residues. Germline CDR1 reads MDHEN; CDR2 reads SYDVKM. This CDR3 is CASSRDRGTDTQYF. CDR3 nucleotide sequence: TGTGCCAGCTCGAGGGACAGGGGAACAGATACGCAGTATTTT.

This clonotype was seen ten or more times. This chain uses TRBV27 with TRBJ1-2; D remains ambiguous. V was trimmed by 1 base and J by 8 bases, leaving 17 bases between them. In germline, CDR1 is MNHEY, CDR2 SMNVEV (reference sequence). This CDR3 has 15 amino acids. The CDR3 reads CASSLLGKVRLGYTF. For the CDR3, the DNA is TGTGCCAGCAGTTTATTGGGCAAAGTCCGGCTAGGCTACACCTTC.

In nucleotides, the CDR3 is TGCAGTCCCGGACTAGCGGGATCCTATGAGCAGTTCTTC. Translated: CSPGLAGSYEQFF. The chain carries TRBV20-1 and TRBJ2-1; 12 bases are a match to TRBD2. Germline loops: CDR1 DFQATT, CDR2 SNEGSKA (reference sequence). After removal of 8 bases from V and 8 bases from J, the junction contained 7 bases not matched to a gene. The CDR3 contains 13 residues.

The chain employs TRBV27 and TRBJ2-2, with D maybe TRBD1 (6 bases). Germline CDR1 is MNHEY and CDR2 is SMNVEV (reference sequence). The V gene lost 11 bases and the J gene lost 0 bases, with 10 bases spanning the gap. The CDR3 extends over 13 amino acids. CDR3 nucleotide sequence: TGTGCCTCGGGGACACCGAACACCGGGGAGCTGTTTTTT. This codes for CASGTPNTGELFF.

This clonotype was counted only a few times. The chain carries TRBV27 and TRBJ2-2; TRBD1 aligns across 7 bases. V lost 6 bases to trimming and J lost 0 bases; unmatched junction nucleotides: 19. Per germline, CDR1 MNHEY and CDR2 SMNVEV (reference sequence). This CDR3 is built from 20 residues. CDR3 in DNA: TGTGCCAGCAGAAAGAATACATACCGGGACAGCGGTACGAACACCGGGGAGCTGTTTTTT. The encoded protein is CASRKNTYRDSGTNTGELFF.

The table lists this clonotype with many counts. The chain carries TRBV7-9 and TRBJ2-5; 7 bases map to TRBD1. Germline CDR1 SEHNR, CDR2 FQNEAQ (reference sequence). V was pared by 6 bases and J by 1 base, with 8 bases of the junction left unmatched. This CDR3 is 15 amino acids long. CDR3: CASRPGQHFQETQYF. Written as DNA, the CDR3 is TGTGCCAGCAGACCGGGACAGCACTTCCAAGAGACCCAGTACTTC.

This clonotype was detected many times. CDR3: CASSKDPLGDGYTF. The CDR3, as DNA: TGTGCCAGCAGTAAGGACCCACTGGGTGATGGCTACACCTTC. This sequence joins TRBV27 and TRBJ1-2; D gene ambiguous. The germline CDR1 and CDR2 sequences are MNHEY and SMNVEV (reference sequence). This CDR3 comprises 14 residues. Trimming pared 5 bases from V and 6 bases from J, leaving 16 bases between.

This clonotype appeared many times. The chain combines TRBV14 with TRBJ1-2, with 8 bases identical to TRBD1. Germline V gene data show CDR1 as SGHDN and CDR2 as FVKESK. The CDR3 length is 16 residues. Trimming cost V 3 bases and J 4 bases; bases outside gene matches: 10. The CDR3 spells CASSHQTGGGSYGYTF. DNA for the CDR3: TGTGCCAGCAGCCACCAAACAGGGGGAGGTAGCTATGGCTACACCTTC.

In this sample, this clonotype turned up a few times. The rearrangement joins TRBV14 to TRBJ1-1; D remains ambiguous. V shed 5 bases and J shed 7 bases, with 8 bases lying between them. The CDR3 consists of 11 residues. Per the germline V gene, CDR1 is SGHDN and CDR2 is FVKESK. CDR3 bases: TGTGCCAGCAGCTTACACAGTGAAGCTTTCTTT. This sequence encodes CASSLHSEAFF.

V is TRBV28 and J is TRBJ2-1; TRBD2 aligns across 14 bases. The CDR3 is made up of 16 amino acids. With V trimmed by 6 bases and J by 8 bases, 9 bases remained unmatched. The germline CDR1 and CDR2 sequences are MDHEN and SYDVKM. CDR3 nucleotides: TGTGCCAGCAGGGAACGACTAGCGGGGGGGCCTCATGAGCAGTTCTTC. Protein: CASRERLAGGPHEQFF.